Sequencing of this TCR beta chain was carried out in a study of shared clonotypes between healthy human individuals. Study in general: CD4 naive cells filled three plates per donor, CD4 memory three, CD8 naive two and CD8 memory one.

Naive CD8 cells comprised CD45RO-negative, CCR7-positively selected cells, excluding terminally differentiated effector memory CD45RA+ cells. V gave up 0 bases and J gave up 0 bases, with 14 bases separating them. Germline CDR1 is SGHRS and CDR2 is YFSETQ. This CDR3 contains 17 residues. Sequencing used immunoSEQ multiplex PCR; TCRdb keeps in-frame clones, though not all of them. Of millions of clones in the sample, about 95% were seen once. Whole-study findings and limits: Several donors had roughly 5% of their naive CD4 clonotypes in common.

As regards this clone: Its specificity is not known.

Sequenced material: naive CD8+ T cells sorted from blood. The genes are TRBV5-1 and TRBJ2-3; D might be TRBD2 (7 bases). The clonotype was recovered from a man between 18 and 29 years old in good health. The CDR3 reads CASSLELAGASTDTQYF. CDR3 DNA sequence: TGCGCCAGCAGCTTGGAGTTGGCGGGGGCTAGCACAGATACGCAGTATTTT.